This T cell receptor beta chain appears in the sequencing data of a study of blood T cells in healthy people across ages. A J-beta primer mix and a sample-barcoded 5' primer were used in a second PCR of about 7 to 12 cycles. TCRdb analysed the 5' RACE reads with MiXCR anew, one entry per CDR3 protein. The sample includes 1.4 million to 1.5 million distinct CDR3 sequences, roughly 40% seen only once; the top ten take 7.9%. Study-wide points: Total diversity from one million sequenced T cells was likely underestimated. With age, beta diversity per million T cells declined roughly linearly, significantly by 40 to 50.

Healthy Caucasians from Russia aged about 6 to 100 served as donors. Per germline, CDR1 LGHDT and CDR2 YNNKEL (reference sequence). Trimming shortened V by 5 bases and J by 2 bases, and 10 bases separated the two germline ends. The CDR3 has 14 amino acids. As for this clonotype: As yet, its antigen is unknown.

J is TRBJ1-5 and V is TRBV3-1; weak D call: TRBD1 (5 bases). This receptor was obtained from a woman aged 18-29 years in good health. Sequenced: blood. CDR3 DNA sequence: TGTGCCAGCAGCAGGGTACAGGGCAATCAGCCCCAGCATTTT. It translates to CASSRVQGNQPQHF. Looking up the rest from reference TRBV3-1 and TRBJ1-5 gives the full variable domain: DTAVSQTPKYLVTQMGNDKSIKCEQNLGHDTMYWYKQDSKKFLKIMFSYNNKELIINETVPNRFSPKSPDKAHLNLHINSLELGDSAVYFCASSRVQGNQPQHFGDGTRLSIL.